This is a list of T cell receptor beta chains from one sample in a study of blood T cell repertoires in COVID-19. TCRdb's table, derived via immunoSEQ multiplex PCR, lists solely in-frame clones and lacks some. The sample yields some 100,000 clones, 86% seen once. Material: peripheral blood. The receptors come from a man in his sixties or seventies who had recovered from COVID-19. Each CDR3 is given with its conserved first and last residue. A D gene is named only where the DNA matches it firmly. Where a row states a size, it is once, few, many or the class of an expanded clone; other rows omit it.

v_call: TRBV25-1
clone_size: .
j_call: TRBJ1-1
d_call: .
cdr3_aa: CASKEEVNTEAFF
cdr3_nt: TGTGCCAGCAAGGAAGAGGTGAACACTGAAGCTTTCTTT

v_call: TRBV28
clone_size: .
j_call: TRBJ2-5
d_call: TRBD1
cdr3_aa: CASSLALPGQLYQETQYF
cdr3_nt: TGTGCCAGCAGTTTAGCCCTACCGGGACAGCTGTACCAAGAGACCCAGTACTTC

v_call: TRBV28
clone_size: .
j_call: TRBJ1-2
d_call: .
cdr3_aa: CASSLNGPNYGYTF
cdr3_nt: TGTGCCAGCAGTTTAAACGGTCCTAACTATGGCTACACCTTC

v_call: TRBV30
clone_size: .
j_call: TRBJ1-2
d_call: TRBD1
cdr3_aa: CAWSTTGNYGYTF
cdr3_nt: TGTGCCTGGAGTACGACAGGGAACTATGGCTACACCTTC

v_call: TRBV7-7
clone_size: .
j_call: TRBJ2-1
d_call: .
cdr3_aa: CASSLMAGPYNEQFF
cdr3_nt: TGTGCCAGCAGCTTAATGGCGGGACCTTACAATGAGCAGTTCTTC

v_call: TRBV9
clone_size: .
j_call: TRBJ1-3
d_call: .
cdr3_aa: CASSAQEFSGNTIYF
cdr3_nt: TGTGCCAGCAGCGCACAGGAGTTCTCTGGAAACACCATATATTTT

v_call: TRBV27
clone_size: few
j_call: TRBJ1-5
d_call: .
cdr3_aa: CASSPIRQYQQPQHF
cdr3_nt: TGTGCCAGCAGTCCCATCCGACAGTATCAACAGCCCCAGCATTTT

v_call: TRBV5-4
clone_size: .
j_call: TRBJ1-5
d_call: TRBD1
cdr3_aa: CASSSGTGDNQPQHF
cdr3_nt: TGTGCCAGCAGCAGTGGGACAGGGGATAATCAGCCCCAGCATTTT

v_call: TRBV7-2
clone_size: .
j_call: TRBJ2-7
d_call: .
cdr3_aa: CASSRGQPYEQYF
cdr3_nt: TGTGCCAGCAGCCGCGGACAGCCCTACGAGCAGTACTTC

v_call: TRBV5-5
clone_size: .
j_call: TRBJ2-7
d_call: .
cdr3_aa: CASSLVAVAHEQYF
cdr3_nt: TGTGCCAGCAGCTTGGTAGCGGTGGCACACGAGCAGTACTTC

v_call: TRBV4-2
clone_size: .
j_call: TRBJ2-1
d_call: TRBD2
cdr3_aa: CASSQDLRRGGPGNEQFF
cdr3_nt: TGTGCCAGCAGCCAAGATCTGAGGCGGGGGGGCCCCGGCAATGAGCAGTTCTTC

v_call: TRBV2
clone_size: .
j_call: TRBJ2-7
d_call: .
cdr3_aa: CASSAGFISYEQYF
cdr3_nt: TGTGCCAGCAGTGCGGGGTTTATCTCCTACGAGCAGTACTTC

v_call: TRBV28
clone_size: .
j_call: TRBJ1-2
d_call: .
cdr3_aa: CASSLGQNYGYTF
cdr3_nt: TGTGCCAGCAGTTTAGGGCAGAACTATGGCTACACCTTC

v_call: TRBV6-2/TRBV6-3
clone_size: .
j_call: TRBJ2-3
d_call: .
cdr3_aa: CASSSQRKNTQYF
cdr3_nt: TGTGCCAGCAGTTCCCAGAGGAAAAATACGCAGTATTTT

v_call: TRBV5-1
clone_size: .
j_call: TRBJ1-2
d_call: .
cdr3_aa: CASSLDLAAYGYTF
cdr3_nt: TGCGCCAGCAGCTTGGATTTGGCAGCGTATGGCTACACCTTC

v_call: TRBV7-2
clone_size: .
j_call: TRBJ2-7
d_call: TRBD2
cdr3_aa: CASSFRGLAAYEQYF
cdr3_nt: TGTGCCAGCAGCTTCCGGGGACTAGCGGCCTACGAGCAGTACTTC

v_call: TRBV7-3
clone_size: .
j_call: TRBJ2-2
d_call: .
cdr3_aa: CASSAVGAGELFF
cdr3_nt: TGTGCCAGCAGCGCAGTCGGGGCCGGGGAGCTGTTTTTT

v_call: TRBV28
clone_size: .
j_call: TRBJ1-1
d_call: TRBD1
cdr3_aa: CASSLGQGKSEAFF
cdr3_nt: TGTGCCAGCAGCTTGGGACAGGGAAAATCTGAAGCTTTCTTT

v_call: TRBV7-8
clone_size: .
j_call: TRBJ2-2
d_call: .
cdr3_aa: CASSLAQRTGELFF
cdr3_nt: TGTGCCAGCAGCTTAGCGCAGCGGACCGGGGAGCTGTTTTTT

v_call: TRBV2
clone_size: .
j_call: TRBJ2-5
d_call: TRBD1
cdr3_aa: CASSYRLQGAQETQYF
cdr3_nt: TGTGCCAGCAGTTACCGATTACAGGGGGCCCAAGAGACCCAGTACTTC

v_call: TRBV7-2
clone_size: .
j_call: TRBJ1-6
d_call: TRBD1
cdr3_aa: CASSLLGQGNSPLHF
cdr3_nt: TGTGCCAGCAGCTTATTGGGACAGGGAAATTCACCCCTCCACTTT

v_call: TRBV28
clone_size: .
j_call: TRBJ2-2
d_call: TRBD2
cdr3_aa: CASSSPAAGETGELFF
cdr3_nt: TGTGCCAGCAGCTCCCCCGCAGCGGGAGAAACCGGGGAGCTGTTTTTT

v_call: TRBV3-1/TRBV3-2
clone_size: .
j_call: TRBJ1-1
d_call: .
cdr3_aa: CASSQVWGDSLNTEAFF
cdr3_nt: TGTGCCAGCAGCCAAGTGTGGGGTGACAGTTTGAACACTGAAGCTTTCTTT

v_call: TRBV28
clone_size: few
j_call: TRBJ1-2
d_call: .
cdr3_aa: CASTGQKTNYGYTF
cdr3_nt: TGTGCCAGCACCGGACAGAAAACTAACTATGGCTACACCTTC

v_call: TRBV5-1
clone_size: .
j_call: TRBJ1-2
d_call: TRBD1
cdr3_aa: CASSPSGQGIKVYGYTF
cdr3_nt: TGCGCCAGCAGCCCCAGCGGACAGGGAATAAAGGTCTATGGCTACACCTTC

v_call: TRBV6-5
clone_size: .
j_call: TRBJ2-6
d_call: .
cdr3_aa: CASTNSGANVLTF
cdr3_nt: TGTGCCAGCACCAACTCTGGGGCCAACGTCCTGACTTTC

v_call: TRBV2
clone_size: .
j_call: TRBJ2-7
d_call: TRBD1
cdr3_aa: CASSQLTGVDEQYF
cdr3_nt: TGTGCCAGCAGCCAATTGACAGGGGTGGACGAGCAGTACTTC

v_call: TRBV28
clone_size: .
j_call: TRBJ1-2
d_call: TRBD1
cdr3_aa: CASSPGQGTVLRYTF
cdr3_nt: TGTGCCAGCAGTCCCGGACAGGGGACCGTCTTGCGCTACACCTTC

v_call: TRBV6-2/TRBV6-3
clone_size: .
j_call: TRBJ1-5
d_call: .
cdr3_aa: CASSDSVHQPQHF
cdr3_nt: TGTGCCAGCAGCGACAGTGTCCATCAGCCCCAGCATTTT

v_call: TRBV7-8
clone_size: .
j_call: TRBJ2-7
d_call: .
cdr3_aa: CASSLDRLQGYEQYF
cdr3_nt: TGTGCCAGCAGCTTAGATCGCCTCCAGGGCTACGAGCAGTACTTC

v_call: TRBV2
clone_size: .
j_call: TRBJ1-2
d_call: .
cdr3_aa: CASSNYGDYGYTF
cdr3_nt: TGTGCCAGCAGTAACTACGGGGACTATGGCTACACCTTC

v_call: TRBV6-5
clone_size: .
j_call: TRBJ2-1
d_call: .
cdr3_aa: CASGPLGTWNNEQFF
cdr3_nt: TGTGCCAGCGGGCCCCTGGGCACTTGGAACAATGAGCAGTTCTTC

v_call: TRBV4-2
clone_size: .
j_call: TRBJ1-2
d_call: .
cdr3_aa: CASSQDQGEARGYTF
cdr3_nt: TGTGCCAGCAGCCAAGATCAGGGTGAGGCGAGGGGCTACACCTTC

v_call: TRBV19
clone_size: once
j_call: TRBJ1-4
d_call: TRBD1
cdr3_aa: CASSGRGYEKLFF
cdr3_nt: TGTGCCAGTAGCGGCAGGGGGTATGAAAAACTGTTTTTT

v_call: TRBV6-1
clone_size: .
j_call: TRBJ2-1
d_call: TRBD2
cdr3_aa: CASSEETSGRGFYNEQFF
cdr3_nt: TGTGCCAGCAGTGAAGAAACTAGCGGGAGGGGGTTCTACAATGAGCAGTTCTTC

v_call: TRBV11-2
clone_size: .
j_call: TRBJ2-5
d_call: TRBD2
cdr3_aa: CASSMGGLAGQETQYF
cdr3_nt: TGTGCCAGCAGCATGGGGGGGCTAGCGGGACAAGAGACCCAGTACTTC

v_call: TRBV18
clone_size: .
j_call: TRBJ2-3
d_call: .
cdr3_aa: CASSQDTGTDTQYF
cdr3_nt: TGTGCCAGCTCACAAGACACAGGAACAGATACGCAGTATTTT

v_call: TRBV11-2
clone_size: .
j_call: TRBJ2-5
d_call: TRBD1
cdr3_aa: CASSRDRGQETQYF
cdr3_nt: TGTGCCAGCAGTAGGGACAGGGGCCAAGAGACCCAGTACTTC

v_call: TRBV2
clone_size: .
j_call: TRBJ2-3
d_call: .
cdr3_aa: CASRAEIDTQYF
cdr3_nt: TGTGCCAGCAGGGCAGAAATAGATACGCAGTATTTT

v_call: TRBV23-1
clone_size: once
j_call: TRBJ1-1
d_call: .
cdr3_aa: CASLRDTAWNTEAFF
cdr3_nt: TGCGCCAGCCTCAGGGATACAGCGTGGAACACTGAAGCTTTCTTT

v_call: TRBV10-2
clone_size: .
j_call: TRBJ2-3
d_call: TRBD2
cdr3_aa: CASLATTSGRADTQYF
cdr3_nt: TGCGCCAGCCTTGCGACGACTAGCGGGAGAGCAGATACGCAGTATTTT

v_call: TRBV5-6
clone_size: .
j_call: TRBJ1-4
d_call: TRBD1
cdr3_aa: CASSPTGQPTNEKLFF
cdr3_nt: TGTGCCAGCAGCCCAACGGGACAGCCCACTAATGAAAAACTGTTTTTT

v_call: TRBV28
clone_size: .
j_call: TRBJ2-1
d_call: TRBD2
cdr3_aa: CASSSYTGTSGSHEQFF
cdr3_nt: TGTGCCAGCAGTTCTTATACCGGGACTAGCGGGAGCCATGAGCAGTTCTTC

v_call: TRBV10-3
clone_size: .
j_call: TRBJ1-1
d_call: .
cdr3_aa: CAISVGGVTEAFF
cdr3_nt: TGTGCCATCAGTGTGGGGGGGGTCACTGAAGCTTTCTTT

v_call: TRBV7-8
clone_size: .
j_call: TRBJ1-1
d_call: .
cdr3_aa: CASSLVGHNTEAFF
cdr3_nt: TGTGCCAGCAGCTTAGTGGGACACAACACTGAAGCTTTCTTT

v_call: TRBV25-1
clone_size: .
j_call: TRBJ2-7
d_call: .
cdr3_aa: CASSPLNEQYF
cdr3_nt: TGTGCCAGCAGTCCCTTAAACGAGCAGTACTTC

v_call: TRBV7-8
clone_size: .
j_call: TRBJ1-5
d_call: .
cdr3_aa: CASSSDSNQPQHF
cdr3_nt: TGTGCCAGCAGCTCCGACAGTAATCAGCCCCAGCATTTT

v_call: TRBV5-1
clone_size: .
j_call: TRBJ2-2
d_call: TRBD2
cdr3_aa: CASSFLTSGNGGELFF
cdr3_nt: TGCGCCAGCAGCTTCTTGACTAGCGGGAACGGCGGGGAGCTGTTTTTT

v_call: TRBV5-1
clone_size: .
j_call: TRBJ1-2
d_call: TRBD1
cdr3_aa: CASSLGTGRLNYGYTF
cdr3_nt: TGCGCCAGCAGCTTGGGGACAGGGCGGTTAAACTATGGCTACACCTTC

v_call: TRBV4-1
clone_size: .
j_call: TRBJ2-7
d_call: TRBD1
cdr3_aa: CASSQLYRGAYEQYF
cdr3_nt: TGCGCCAGCAGCCAGCTTTACAGGGGGGCCTACGAGCAGTACTTC

v_call: TRBV29-1
clone_size: .
j_call: TRBJ2-3
d_call: TRBD1
cdr3_aa: CSEIGQGADTQYF
cdr3_nt: TGCAGCGAAATTGGACAGGGGGCTGATACGCAGTATTTT